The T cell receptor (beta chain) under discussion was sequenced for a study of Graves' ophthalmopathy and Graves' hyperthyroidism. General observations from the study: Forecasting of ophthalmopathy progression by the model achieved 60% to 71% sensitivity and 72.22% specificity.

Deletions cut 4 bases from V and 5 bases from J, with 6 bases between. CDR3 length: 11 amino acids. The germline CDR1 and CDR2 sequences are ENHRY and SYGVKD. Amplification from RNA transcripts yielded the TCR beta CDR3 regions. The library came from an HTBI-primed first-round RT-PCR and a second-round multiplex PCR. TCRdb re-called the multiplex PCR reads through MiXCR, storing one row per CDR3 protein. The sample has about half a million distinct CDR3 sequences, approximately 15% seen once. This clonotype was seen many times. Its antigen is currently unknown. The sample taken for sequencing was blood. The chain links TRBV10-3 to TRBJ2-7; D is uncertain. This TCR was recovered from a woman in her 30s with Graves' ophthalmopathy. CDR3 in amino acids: CAISAGDEQYF. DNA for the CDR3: TGTGCCATCAGTGCCGGAGACGAGCAGTACTTC.